Listed below are T cell receptor beta chains from one sample, sequenced in a study of vaccination and CD4 T cells after COVID-19. Which antigens these TCRs recognize remains unknown. TCRdb reprocessed the PCR reads with MiXCR, giving one entry per CDR3 protein. The sample lists about 22,000 distinct CDR3 sequences, more than 30% occurring once. Sequenced material: CD4+ T cells from blood, cultured in vitro, taken about 7 months after SARS-CoV-2 vaccination. The receptor set was obtained from a human donor who had recovered from COVID-19. Each CDR3 is given with its conserved first and last residue. D genes are given only for firm matches. Size is stated for part of the rows, as once, few or many counts, or as a class when the clone is expanded.

cdr3_nt cdr3_aa j_call v_call d_call clone_size
TGTGCCACCAGTCGGGACAGGGGGACGCACGAAGAGACCCAGTACTTC CATSRDRGTHEETQYF TRBJ2-5 TRBV24-1 TRBD1 few
TGCAGTGCCATCCGTACGGGACAGGGGAACACTGAAGCTTTCTTT CSAIRTGQGNTEAFF TRBJ1-1 TRBV20-1 TRBD1 few
TGTGCCATCTCGGGGGGCCCCACAGATACGCAGTATTTT CAISGGPTDTQYF TRBJ2-3 TRBV10-3 NA NA
TGTGCCAGCAGCTTATCCCGTTGGGGGACTGGATCCTACGAGCAGTACTTC CASSLSRWGTGSYEQYF TRBJ2-7 TRBV7-9 NA few
TGCAGTGCCCCCGTGGGTGTAGCGAACACCGGGGAGCTGTTTTTT CSAPVGVANTGELFF TRBJ2-2 TRBV20-1 NA few
TGCAGTGCTGGATACCTGGGGGGGGGAGGTACCTACAATGAGCAGTTCTTC CSAGYLGGGGTYNEQFF TRBJ2-1 TRBV20-1 TRBD2 few
TGTGCCAGCAGTTCGTACAACAGGGGTGGCAATCAGCCCCAGCATTTT CASSSYNRGGNQPQHF TRBJ1-5 TRBV27 TRBD1 NA
TGTGCCAGCAGCCTCCAGGTCGGGGGCAAGTCTGACATTCAGTACTTC CASSLQVGGKSDIQYF TRBJ2-4 TRBV7-9 NA NA
TGCAGTGCTAGAGATTGGGGCGCGGGTGCCAAAAACATTCAGTACTTC CSARDWGAGAKNIQYF TRBJ2-4 TRBV20-1 NA NA
TGCGCCAGCAGCCCCCAAGGGGAGACCCAGTACTTC CASSPQGETQYF TRBJ2-5 TRBV5-1 NA NA
TGTGCCAGCGGTAAAGAGACCCAGTACTTC CASGKETQYF TRBJ2-5 TRBV6-1 NA NA
TGTGCCATCAGGACTAGCGGATCTAGCACAGATACGCAGTATTTT CAIRTSGSSTDTQYF TRBJ2-3 TRBV10-3 TRBD2 few
TGTGCCAGCAGCTTAACAGCGGGGGGTTTCAATGAGCAGTTCTTC CASSLTAGGFNEQFF TRBJ2-1 TRBV7-3 TRBD2 NA
TGCAGTGCTATGTACGGGAGCTCCTACAATGAGCAGTTCTTC CSAMYGSSYNEQFF TRBJ2-1 TRBV20-1 NA few
TGTGCCAGCAGTGAAAGGGAGGGGAACTATGGCTACACCTTC CASSEREGNYGYTF TRBJ1-2 TRBV6-1 NA few
TGTGCCAGCAGGTTGACAGTGGGGCACGAGCAGTACTTC CASRLTVGHEQYF TRBJ2-7 TRBV6-1 NA NA
TGTGCCAGTAGTACTGGGGGGGAGACCCAGTACTTC CASSTGGETQYF TRBJ2-5 TRBV19 NA NA
TGTGCCAGCAGCCAAGATCATGCCAGGCGCACTGAAGCTTTCTTT CASSQDHARRTEAFF TRBJ1-1 TRBV4-2 NA few
TGCAGTGCTAAGGGACTAGCGGCTAGCACAGATACGCAGTATTTT CSAKGLAASTDTQYF TRBJ2-3 TRBV20-1 TRBD2 few
TGTGCCAGTACCGCCACCGGGACAGGCTCCTACGAGCAGTACTTC CASTATGTGSYEQYF TRBJ2-7 TRBV19 TRBD1 NA
TGTGCCAGCAGCCGGCGGGGACTAGTAGCTGGAGAGCAGTTCTTC CASSRRGLVAGEQFF TRBJ2-1 TRBV5-4 TRBD2 few
TGTGCCAGCAGTAATCTAGCGGGGGGCCCGGGCCAGACCCAGTACTTC CASSNLAGGPGQTQYF TRBJ2-5 TRBV2 TRBD2 NA